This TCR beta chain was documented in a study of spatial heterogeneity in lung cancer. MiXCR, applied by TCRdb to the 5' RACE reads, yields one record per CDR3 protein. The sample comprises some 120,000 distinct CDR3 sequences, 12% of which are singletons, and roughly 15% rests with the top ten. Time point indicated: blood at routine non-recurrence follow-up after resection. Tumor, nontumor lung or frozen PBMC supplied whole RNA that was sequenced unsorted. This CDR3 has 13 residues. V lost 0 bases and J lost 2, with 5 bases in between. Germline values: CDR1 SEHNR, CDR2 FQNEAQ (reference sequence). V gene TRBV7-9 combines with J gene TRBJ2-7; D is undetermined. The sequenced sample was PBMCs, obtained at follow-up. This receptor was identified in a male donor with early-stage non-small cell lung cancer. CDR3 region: CASSLARAYEQYF. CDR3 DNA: TGTGCCAGCAGCTTAGCGCGTGCCTACGAGCAGTACTTC. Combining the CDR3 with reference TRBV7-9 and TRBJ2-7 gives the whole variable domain DTGVSQNPRHKITKRGQNVTFRCDPISEHNRLYWYRQTLGQGPEFLTYFQNEAQLEKSRLLSDRFSAERPKGSFSTLEIQRTEQGDSAMYLCASSLARAYEQYFGPGTRLTVT.